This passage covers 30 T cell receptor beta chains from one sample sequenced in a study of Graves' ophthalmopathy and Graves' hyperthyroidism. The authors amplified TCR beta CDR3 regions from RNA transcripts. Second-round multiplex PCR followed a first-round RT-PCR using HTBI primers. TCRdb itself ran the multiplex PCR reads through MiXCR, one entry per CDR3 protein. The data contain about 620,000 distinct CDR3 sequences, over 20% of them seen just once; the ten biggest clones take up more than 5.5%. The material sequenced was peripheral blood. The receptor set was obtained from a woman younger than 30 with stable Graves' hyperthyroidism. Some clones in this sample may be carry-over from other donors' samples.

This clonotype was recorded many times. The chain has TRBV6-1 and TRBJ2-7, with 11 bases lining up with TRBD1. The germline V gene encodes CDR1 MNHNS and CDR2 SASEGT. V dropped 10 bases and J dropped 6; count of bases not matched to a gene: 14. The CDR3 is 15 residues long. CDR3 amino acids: CATRSRDRGFREQYF. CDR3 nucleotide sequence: TGTGCCACACGATCCCGGGACAGGGGGTTCCGCGAGCAGTACTTC.

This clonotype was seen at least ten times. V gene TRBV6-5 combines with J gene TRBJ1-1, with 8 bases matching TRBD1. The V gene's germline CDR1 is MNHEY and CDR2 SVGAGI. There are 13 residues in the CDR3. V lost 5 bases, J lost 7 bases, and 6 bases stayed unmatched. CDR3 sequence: CASSQTGEDEAFF. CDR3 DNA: TGTGCCAGCAGTCAGACAGGGGAGGATGAAGCTTTCTTT.

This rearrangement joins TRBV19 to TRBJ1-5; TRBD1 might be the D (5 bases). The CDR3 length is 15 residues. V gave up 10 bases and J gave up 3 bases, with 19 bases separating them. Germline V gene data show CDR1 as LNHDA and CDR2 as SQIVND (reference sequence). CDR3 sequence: CATVEGTGANQPQHF. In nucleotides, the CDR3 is TGTGCCACTGTTGAAGGGACCGGGGCCAATCAGCCCCAGCATTTT.

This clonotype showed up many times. The CDR3 here is CASSPTPGGHDEQYF. CDR3 DNA sequence: TGTGCCAGCAGCCCTACCCCAGGTGGCCACGACGAGCAGTACTTC. The V gene is TRBV28, the J gene TRBJ2-7; no clear D gene. The germline gives CDR1 MDHEN, CDR2 SYDVKM. Trimming took 6 bases from V and 5 from J, leaving 20 bases between them. The CDR3 length is 15 residues.

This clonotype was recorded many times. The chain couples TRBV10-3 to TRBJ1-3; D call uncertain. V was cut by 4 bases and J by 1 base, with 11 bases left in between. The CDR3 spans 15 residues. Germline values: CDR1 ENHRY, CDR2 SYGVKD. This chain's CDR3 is CAISAPGLSGNTIYF. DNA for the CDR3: TGTGCCATCAGTGCCCCAGGCTTGTCTGGAAACACCATATATTTT.

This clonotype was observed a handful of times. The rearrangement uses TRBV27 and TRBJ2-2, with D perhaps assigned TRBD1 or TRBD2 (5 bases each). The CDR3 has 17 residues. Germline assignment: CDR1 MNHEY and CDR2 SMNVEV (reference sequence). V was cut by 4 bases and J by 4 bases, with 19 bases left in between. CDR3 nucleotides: TGTGCCAGCAGTTACATTAACCCGGGACGTAGCACCGGGGAGCTGTTTTTT. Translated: CASSYINPGRSTGELFF.

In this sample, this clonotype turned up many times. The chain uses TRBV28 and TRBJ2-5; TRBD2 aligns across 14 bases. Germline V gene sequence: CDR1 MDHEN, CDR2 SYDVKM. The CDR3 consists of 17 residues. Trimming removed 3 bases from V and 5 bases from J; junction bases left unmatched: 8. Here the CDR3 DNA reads TGTGCCAGCAGTTTTCCTCGGACTAGCGGGAGGAAGGAGACCCAGTACTTC. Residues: CASSFPRTSGRKETQYF.

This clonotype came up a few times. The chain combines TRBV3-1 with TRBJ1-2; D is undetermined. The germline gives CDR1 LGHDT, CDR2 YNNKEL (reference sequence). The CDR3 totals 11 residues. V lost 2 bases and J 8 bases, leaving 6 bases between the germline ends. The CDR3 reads CASSQSEGYTF. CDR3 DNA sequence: TGTGCCAGCAGCCAATCTGAGGGCTACACCTTC.

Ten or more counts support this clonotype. CDR3 sequence reads: CASKRASDSTEAFF. The CDR3 nucleotides are TGCGCCAGCAAAAGGGCCTCCGATAGCACTGAAGCTTTCTTT. The V and J genes are TRBV5-1 and TRBJ1-1; D not certain. Germline CDR1 reads SGHRS; CDR2 reads YFSETQ. V was clipped by 6 bases and J by 4 bases, with 16 bases between them. The CDR3 is 14 amino acids.

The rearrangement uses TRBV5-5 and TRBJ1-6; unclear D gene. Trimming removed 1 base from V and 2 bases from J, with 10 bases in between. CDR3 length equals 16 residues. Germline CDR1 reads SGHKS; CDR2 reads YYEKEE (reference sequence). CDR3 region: CASSLYRSTYNSPLHF. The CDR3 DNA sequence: TGTGCCAGCAGCTTGTACCGCAGCACCTATAATTCACCCCTCCACTTT.

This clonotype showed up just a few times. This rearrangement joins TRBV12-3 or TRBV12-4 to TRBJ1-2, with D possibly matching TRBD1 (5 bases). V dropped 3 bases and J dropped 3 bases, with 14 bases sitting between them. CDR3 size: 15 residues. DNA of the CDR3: TGTGCCAGCAGTTTCGTCACAGGTCGGGACTATGGCTACACCTTC. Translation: CASSFVTGRDYGYTF.

DNA for the CDR3: TGTGCCAGCAGTTCGGCGGCAGGGGGCTTGAACACTGAAGCTTTCTTT. This translates into CASSSAAGGLNTEAFF. The chain joins TRBV12-3 or TRBV12-4 to TRBJ1-1; 8 bases line up with TRBD1. The CDR3 totals 16 residues. The V segment lost 4 bases and the J segment 0 bases; nucleotides outside the gene matches: 7.

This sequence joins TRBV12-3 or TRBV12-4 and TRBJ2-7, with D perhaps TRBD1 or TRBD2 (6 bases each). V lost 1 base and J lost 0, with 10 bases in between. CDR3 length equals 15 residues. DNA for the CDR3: TGTGCCAGCAGTTTAGAAGGGGGGCCCTCCTACGAGCAGTACTTC. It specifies CASSLEGGPSYEQYF.

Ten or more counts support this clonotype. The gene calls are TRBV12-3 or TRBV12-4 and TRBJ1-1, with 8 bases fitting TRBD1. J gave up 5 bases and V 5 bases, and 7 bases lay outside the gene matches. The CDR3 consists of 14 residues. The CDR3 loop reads CASSMDRARTEAFF. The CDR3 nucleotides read TGTGCCAGCAGTATGGACAGGGCAAGGACTGAAGCTTTCTTT.

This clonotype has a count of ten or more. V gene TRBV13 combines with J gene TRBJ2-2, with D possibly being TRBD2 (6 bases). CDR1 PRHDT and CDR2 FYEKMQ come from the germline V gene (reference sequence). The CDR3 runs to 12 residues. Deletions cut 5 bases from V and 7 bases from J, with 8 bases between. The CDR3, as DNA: TGTGCCAGCAGCCCAGCGGGCGGGGAGCTGTTTTTT. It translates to CASSPAGGELFF.

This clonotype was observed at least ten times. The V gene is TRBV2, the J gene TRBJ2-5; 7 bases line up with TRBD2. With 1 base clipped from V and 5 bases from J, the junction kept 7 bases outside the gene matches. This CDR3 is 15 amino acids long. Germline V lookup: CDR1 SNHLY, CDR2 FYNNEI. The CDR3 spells CASSEGTRAGETQYF. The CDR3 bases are TGTGCCAGCAGTGAAGGGACTAGGGCCGGGGAGACCCAGTACTTC.

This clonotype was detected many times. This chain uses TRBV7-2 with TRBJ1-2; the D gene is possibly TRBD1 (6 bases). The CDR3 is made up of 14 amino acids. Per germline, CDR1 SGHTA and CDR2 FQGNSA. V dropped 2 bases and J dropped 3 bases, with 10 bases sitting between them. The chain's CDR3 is CASSLSTGYYGYTF. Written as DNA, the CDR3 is TGTGCCAGCAGCTTAAGTACAGGGTACTATGGCTACACCTTC.

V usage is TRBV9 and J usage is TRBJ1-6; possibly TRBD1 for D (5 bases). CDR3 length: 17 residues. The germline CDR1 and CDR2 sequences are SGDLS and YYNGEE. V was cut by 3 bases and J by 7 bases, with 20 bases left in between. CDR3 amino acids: CASSARGPRGGNSPLHF. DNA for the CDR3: TGTGCCAGCAGCGCTCGAGGGCCCCGGGGCGGGAATTCACCCCTCCACTTT.

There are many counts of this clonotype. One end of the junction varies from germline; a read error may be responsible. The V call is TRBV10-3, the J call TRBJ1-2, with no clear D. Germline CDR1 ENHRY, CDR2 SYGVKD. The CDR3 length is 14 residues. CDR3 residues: CAISESQTGIGCTF. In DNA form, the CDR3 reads TGTGCCATCAGTGAGTCCCAGACGGGCATTGGCTGCACCTTC.

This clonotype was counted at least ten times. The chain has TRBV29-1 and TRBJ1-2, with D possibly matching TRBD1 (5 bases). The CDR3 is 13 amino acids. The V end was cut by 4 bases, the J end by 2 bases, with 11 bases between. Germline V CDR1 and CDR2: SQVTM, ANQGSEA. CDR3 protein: CSVGRGENYGYTF. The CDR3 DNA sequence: TGCAGCGTTGGACGGGGCGAGAACTATGGCTACACCTTC.

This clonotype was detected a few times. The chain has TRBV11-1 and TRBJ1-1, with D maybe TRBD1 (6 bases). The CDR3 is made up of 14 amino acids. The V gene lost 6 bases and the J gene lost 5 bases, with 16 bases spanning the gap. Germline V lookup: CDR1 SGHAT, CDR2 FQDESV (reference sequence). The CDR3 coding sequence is TGTGCCAGCAGTTTACAGGGAGTTGATACTGAAGCTTTCTTT. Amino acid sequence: CASSLQGVDTEAFF.

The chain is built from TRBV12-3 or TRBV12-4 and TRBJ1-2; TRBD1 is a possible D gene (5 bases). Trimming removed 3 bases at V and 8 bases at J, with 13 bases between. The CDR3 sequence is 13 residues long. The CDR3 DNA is TGTGCCAGCAGTTTTCGGGGAGGGGTCGGCTACACCTTC. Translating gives CASSFRGGVGYTF.

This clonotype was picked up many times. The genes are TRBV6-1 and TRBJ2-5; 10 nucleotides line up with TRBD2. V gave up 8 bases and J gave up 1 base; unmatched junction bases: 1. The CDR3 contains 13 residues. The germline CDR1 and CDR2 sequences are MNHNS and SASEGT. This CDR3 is CASGLAVQETQYF. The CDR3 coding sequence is TGTGCCAGCGGACTAGCGGTCCAAGAGACCCAGTACTTC.

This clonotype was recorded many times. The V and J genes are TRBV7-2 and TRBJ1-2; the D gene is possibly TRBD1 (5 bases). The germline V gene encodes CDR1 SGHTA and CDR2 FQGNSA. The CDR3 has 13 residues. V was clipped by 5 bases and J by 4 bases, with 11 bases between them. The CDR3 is CASSPEGSYGYTF. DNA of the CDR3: TGTGCCAGCAGCCCAGAGGGGTCCTATGGCTACACCTTC. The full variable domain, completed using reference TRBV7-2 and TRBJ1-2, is GAGVSQSPSNKVTEKGKDVELRCDPISGHTALYWYRQSLGQGLEFLIYFQGNSAPDKSGLPSDRFSAERTGGSVSTLTIQRTQQEDSAVYLCASSPEGSYGYTFGSGTRLTVV.

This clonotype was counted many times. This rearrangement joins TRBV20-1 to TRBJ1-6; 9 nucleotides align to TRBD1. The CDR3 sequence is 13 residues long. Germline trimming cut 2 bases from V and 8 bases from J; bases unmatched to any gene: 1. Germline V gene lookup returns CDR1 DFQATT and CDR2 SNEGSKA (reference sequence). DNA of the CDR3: TGCAGTGCTAGAACAGGGGGCTATTCACCCCTCCACTTT. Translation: CSARTGGYSPLHF.

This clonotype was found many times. CDR3 in DNA: TGCGCCAGCAGCCAAGATGGGCGGGGGCTAATTCAAGAGACCCAGTACTTC. As protein: CASSQDGRGLIQETQYF. The chain carries TRBV4-1 and TRBJ2-5, with D possibly matching TRBD2 (7 bases). This CDR3 region has 17 residues. Germline V gene data show CDR1 as MGHRA and CDR2 as YSYEKL. V lost 0 bases and J 2 bases, leaving 16 bases between the germline ends.

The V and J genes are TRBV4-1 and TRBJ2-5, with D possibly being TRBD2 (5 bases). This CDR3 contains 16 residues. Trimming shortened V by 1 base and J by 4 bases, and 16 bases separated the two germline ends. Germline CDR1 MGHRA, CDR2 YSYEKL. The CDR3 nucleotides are TGCGCCAGCAGCCAAGGTCAACTAGTTTATGGAGAGACCCAGTACTTC. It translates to CASSQGQLVYGETQYF.

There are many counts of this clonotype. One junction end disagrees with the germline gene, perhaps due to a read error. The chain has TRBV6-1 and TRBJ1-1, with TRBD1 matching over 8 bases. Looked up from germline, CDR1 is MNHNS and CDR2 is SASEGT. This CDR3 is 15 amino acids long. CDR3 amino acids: CASIRHGQGDTEASF. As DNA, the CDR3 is TGTGCCAGCATCCGCCATGGACAGGGAGACACTGAAGCTTCCTTT.

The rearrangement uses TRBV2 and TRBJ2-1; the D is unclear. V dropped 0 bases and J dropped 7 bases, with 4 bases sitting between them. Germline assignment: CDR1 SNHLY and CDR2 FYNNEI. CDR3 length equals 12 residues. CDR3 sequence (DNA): TGTGCCAGCAGTGAAGCACCGAATGAGCAGTTCTTC. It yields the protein CASSEAPNEQFF.

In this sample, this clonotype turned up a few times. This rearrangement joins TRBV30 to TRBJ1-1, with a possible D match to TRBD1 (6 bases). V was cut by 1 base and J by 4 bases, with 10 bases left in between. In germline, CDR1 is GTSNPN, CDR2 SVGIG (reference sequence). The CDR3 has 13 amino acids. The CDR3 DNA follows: TGTGCCTGGAGTGGTGGGGGGGCCACTGAAGCTTTCTTT. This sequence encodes CAWSGGGATEAFF. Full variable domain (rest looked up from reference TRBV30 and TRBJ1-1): SQTIHQWPATLVQPVGSPLSLECTVEGTSNPNLYWYRQAAGRGLQLLFYSVGIGQISSEVPQNLSASRPQDRQFILSSKKLLLSDSGFYLCAWSGGGATEAFFGQGTRLTVV.